Below, 25 T cell receptor beta chains from the same sample are listed, as sequenced in a study of blood T cell repertoires in COVID-19. TCRdb keeps only in-frame clones here, not all; method: immunoSEQ multiplex PCR. The sample shows fewer than 250,000 clones, around four fifths of them seen only once. Specimen: peripheral blood. Source of these receptors: a man aged 30-40 years with active or convalescent COVID-19.

This clone is a singleton in its sample. The chain recombines TRBV27 with TRBJ2-7; the match to TRBD2 covers 9 bases. The germline V gene has CDR1 MNHEY and CDR2 SMNVEV (reference sequence). This CDR3 is built from 14 residues. J was trimmed by 2 bases and V by 5 bases; bases with no gene match: 4. CDR3 DNA: TGTGCCAGCAGTATAGCGGGGGACACCTACGAGCAGTACTTC. Translated, it gives CASSIAGDTYEQYF.

This rearrangement joins TRBV4-2 to TRBJ2-7, with 10 bases lining up with TRBD1. Germline loops: CDR1 LGHNA, CDR2 YNFKEQ. The CDR3 has 15 amino acids. With V trimmed by 2 bases and J by 2 bases, 3 bases remained unmatched. The CDR3 reads CASSQIGTGAYEQYF. DNA of the CDR3: TGTGCCAGCAGCCAAATTGGGACAGGGGCCTACGAGCAGTACTTC.

This clone has a handful of counts. The chain uses TRBV9 and TRBJ1-1, with a tentative D call TRBD1 (6 bases). The germline gives CDR1 SGDLS, CDR2 YYNGEE. This CDR3 region has 13 residues. V was shortened by 4 bases and J by 3 bases, with 10 bases between the two germline ends. DNA for the CDR3: TGTGCCAGCAGCATACAGGGACACACTGAAGCTTTCTTT. Protein: CASSIQGHTEAFF.

J is TRBJ2-1 and V is TRBV2, with 9 bases lining up with TRBD1. This CDR3 has 18 amino acids. Germline V gene sequence: CDR1 SNHLY, CDR2 FYNNEI. V lost 7 bases to trimming and J lost 7 bases; unmatched junction nucleotides: 20. The CDR3 DNA sequence: TGTGCCAGCACTACGGGACAGGGTATTTCTATGGGGAAAAATGAGCAGTTCTTC. Protein product: CASTTGQGISMGKNEQFF.

J is TRBJ2-3 and V is TRBV6-6; 7 nucleotides match TRBD1. J was trimmed by 4 bases and V by 8 bases; bases with no gene match: 9. Germline V gene data show CDR1 as MNHNY and CDR2 as SVGAGI (reference sequence). CDR3 length: 14 residues. CDR3 loop: CASAQGQLPDTQYF. The DNA for the CDR3 is TGTGCCAGCGCCCAGGGACAGCTACCAGATACGCAGTATTTT.

This clone came up a few times. This chain connects TRBV30 to TRBJ2-7; D is unresolved. The CDR3 covers 11 residues. Germline V gives CDR1 GTSNPN, CDR2 SVGIG (reference sequence). Trimming pared 5 bases from V and 6 bases from J, leaving 11 bases between. Written as DNA, the CDR3 is TGTGCCTGGGCCTATAGTGGCGAGCAGTACTTC. Its protein is CAWAYSGEQYF.

This clone was counted once. V and J are TRBV21-1 and TRBJ2-2; TRBD1, as called in the table, went unchecked against the DNA. TRBV21-1 is designated a pseudogene. CDR3 length: 14 residues. CDR3 sequence reads: CASSKVQGPGELFF. CDR3 coding DNA: TGTGCCAGCAGCAAAGTGCAGGGCCCCGGGGAGCTGTTTTTT.

The chain recombines TRBV11-3 with TRBJ2-3; 8 nucleotides match TRBD1. CDR1 SGHNT and CDR2 YENEEA come from the germline V gene. The V gene end was trimmed by 5 bases and the J gene end by 0 bases; junction bases not matched to a gene: 4. The length of the CDR3 is 15 residues. The CDR3 reads CASSPRTGSTDTQYF. CDR3 nucleotide sequence: TGTGCCAGCAGCCCCCGGACAGGGAGCACAGATACGCAGTATTTT. The whole variable domain, remainder taken from reference TRBV11-3 and TRBJ2-3, is EAGVVQSPRYKIIEKKQPVAFWCNPISGHNTLYWYLQNLGQGPELLIRYENEEAVDDSQLPKDRFSAERLKGVDSTLKIQPAELGDSAVYLCASSPRTGSTDTQYFGPGTRLTVL.

In regard to this clone: Other DNA sequences within the sample encode an identical CDR3. V usage is TRBV6-5 and J usage is TRBJ2-7; D call uncertain. Germline V gene sequence: CDR1 MNHEY, CDR2 SVGAGI. V was shortened by 6 bases and J by 3 bases, with 6 bases between the two germline ends. The length of the CDR3 is 11 residues. CDR3 loop: CASRSNYEQYF. CDR3 sequence (DNA): TGTGCCAGCAGGTCTAACTACGAGCAGTACTTC.

The V call is TRBV5-1, the J call TRBJ2-3; no clear D gene. Germline V gene sequence: CDR1 SGHRS, CDR2 YFSETQ. CDR3 length: 13 amino acids. V lost 4 bases to trimming and J lost 6 bases, with 12 bases between them. CDR3 sequence (DNA): TGCGCCAGCAGCCCCCCCCCTAGTGATACGCAGTATTTT. Amino acids: CASSPPPSDTQYF. Using reference TRBV5-1 and TRBJ2-3 for the parts outside the CDR3, the full variable domain is KAGVTQTPRYLIKTRGQQVTLSCSPISGHRSVSWYQQTPGQGLQFLFEYFSETQRNKGNFPGRFSGRQFSNSRSEMNVSTLELGDSALYLCASSPPPSDTQYFGPGTRLTVL.

In its sample, this clone was seen a few times. The V gene is TRBV9, the J gene TRBJ2-3; 11 nucleotides agree with TRBD2. Germline CDR1 is SGDLS and CDR2 is YYNGEE. The length of the CDR3 is 16 residues. The ends lost 0 bases at V and 6 bases at J; junction bases unmatched: 6. The CDR3 sequence is CASSVGVAGGGDTQYF. The CDR3 nucleotides are TGTGCCAGCAGCGTAGGGGTAGCGGGAGGGGGCGATACGCAGTATTTT.

V is TRBV5-1 and J is TRBJ2-1; 11 nucleotides line up with TRBD2. V shed 0 bases and J 3 bases; nucleotides not matched to a gene: 2. The CDR3 spans 16 residues. CDR1 is SGHRS, CDR2 YFSETQ, per germline. DNA of the CDR3: TGCGCCAGCAGCTTGGGTACTAGCGGGGGCTACAATGAGCAGTTCTTC. Its translation is CASSLGTSGGYNEQFF.

This clone was detected only once. The chain combines TRBV7-9 with TRBJ1-2; D not certain. The CDR3 loop spans 17 amino acids. The germline V gene has CDR1 SEHNR and CDR2 FQNEAQ (reference sequence). Trimming cost V 4 bases and J 3 bases, with 21 bases left between them. CDR3 loop: CASSSPLYGSLDYGYTF. The CDR3 nucleotides are TGTGCCAGCAGCTCTCCCTTGTACGGTTCTCTGGACTATGGCTACACCTTC.

The V call is TRBV24-1, the J call TRBJ2-7; D remains ambiguous. The CDR3 has 15 amino acids. V lost 2 bases and J lost 10, with 20 bases in between. Germline CDR1 and CDR2: KGHDR and SFDVKD. The CDR3 is CATSDSATLDGPQYF. In DNA form, the CDR3 reads TGTGCCACCAGTGATTCCGCAACTCTAGACGGTCCTCAGTACTTC.

The CDR3 coding sequence is TGTGCCAGCAGCAAACCGGGATCCTATGGGACCCAGTACTTC. Protein sequence: CASSKPGSYGTQYF. This chain joins TRBV7-2 and TRBJ2-5, with D tentatively TRBD2 (5 bases). V was trimmed by 5 bases and J by 7 bases, leaving 17 bases between them. CDR1 SGHTA and CDR2 FQGNSA come from the germline V gene. The CDR3 sequence is 14 residues long.

The chain carries TRBV30 and TRBJ2-3; 7 bases align to TRBD2. This CDR3 is built from 15 residues. CDR1 and CDR2 from the germline V gene are GTSNPN and SVGIG (reference sequence). V shed 2 bases and J 2 bases; nucleotides not matched to a gene: 7. This CDR3 reads CAWSTHGRTTDTQYF. In DNA form, the CDR3 reads TGTGCCTGGAGTACCCACGGGAGGACCACAGATACGCAGTATTTT.

This clone was detected only a few times. This chain uses TRBV10-3 with TRBJ2-7; tentatively, D is TRBD2 (6 bases). From germline, CDR1 is ENHRY and CDR2 SYGVKD. The CDR3 has 12 amino acids. CDR3 DNA sequence: TGTGCGATAGCCGGGAGCTCCTACGAGCAGTACTTC. It yields the protein CAIAGSSYEQYF.

The chain employs TRBV6-5 and TRBJ1-2; D unclear. Trimming stripped 8 bases from V and 4 bases from J, with 17 bases between. Germline CDR1 and CDR2: MNHEY and SVGAGI. The length of the CDR3 is 14 residues. This CDR3 is CASRREGFFYGYTF. The CDR3 bases are TGTGCCAGCCGGAGGGAGGGTTTTTTCTATGGCTACACCTTC.

The chain employs TRBV19 and TRBJ2-1, with 8 bases aligning to TRBD2. Germline V gives CDR1 LNHDA, CDR2 SQIVND (reference sequence). This CDR3 has 16 amino acids. The trim removed 6 bases at V and 6 bases at J, leaving 13 bases unmatched. CDR3 protein: CASSTTAGVPSNEQFF. CDR3 sequence (DNA): TGTGCCAGTAGCACTACAGCGGGGGTCCCGTCCAATGAGCAGTTCTTC.

This clone was seen more than once but under ten times. The chain uses TRBV7-2 and TRBJ1-1; D not certain. The V end was cut by 2 bases, the J end by 4 bases, with 8 bases between. From germline, CDR1 is SGHTA and CDR2 FQGNSA. The length of the CDR3 is 13 residues. CDR3 region: CASSLSLGTEAFF. CDR3 nucleotide sequence: TGTGCCAGCAGCTTAAGTCTAGGCACTGAAGCTTTCTTT. Based on the CDR3 plus reference TRBV7-2 and TRBJ1-1, the full variable domain is GAGVSQSPSNKVTEKGKDVELRCDPISGHTALYWYRQSLGQGLEFLIYFQGNSAPDKSGLPSDRFSAERTGGSVSTLTIQRTQQEDSAVYLCASSLSLGTEAFFGQGTRLTVV.

This clone was seen just once. The chain is built from TRBV18 and TRBJ2-1; 10 positions match TRBD2. CDR1 is KGHSH and CDR2 is LQKENI in the germline V gene. V shed 5 bases and J 8 bases; nucleotides not matched to a gene: 6. The CDR3 is 14 amino acids. The CDR3 coding sequence is TGTGCCAGCTCAATCAGCGGGGGGGATTATGAGCAGTTCTTC. Amino acid sequence: CASSISGGDYEQFF.

The rearrangement uses TRBV6-5 and TRBJ2-3; possible D gene TRBD2, 7 bases. Per germline, CDR1 MNHEY and CDR2 SVGAGI. This CDR3 has 15 residues. Trimming removed 7 bases at V and 0 bases at J, with 14 bases between. DNA of the CDR3: TGTGCCAGCAAACGGGGGGCCCTAAGCACAGATACGCAGTATTTT. Translation gives CASKRGALSTDTQYF.

The V and J genes are TRBV5-8 and TRBJ2-7; 7 positions agree with TRBD2. The length of the CDR3 is 14 residues. CDR1 and CDR2 from the germline V gene are SGHTS and YDEGEE. With 4 bases clipped from V and 5 bases from J, the junction kept 9 bases outside the gene matches. The CDR3: CASSGRAGRNEQYF. CDR3 DNA sequence: TGTGCCAGCAGCGGGAGGGCAGGGAGGAACGAGCAGTACTTC.

The rearrangement links TRBV30 to TRBJ1-6; D is unresolved. Trimming left V 0 bases short and J 5 bases short, with 8 bases between. This CDR3 has 14 residues. Germline CDR1 is GTSNPN and CDR2 is SVGIG (reference sequence). The CDR3 coding sequence is TGTGCCTGGAGTGTACGAGATAATAATTCACCCCTCCACTTT. It translates to CAWSVRDNNSPLHF. The entire variable domain, with the rest obtained from reference TRBV30 and TRBJ1-6, is as follows: SQTIHQWPATLVQPVGSPLSLECTVEGTSNPNLYWYRQAAGRGLQLLFYSVGIGQISSEVPQNLSASRPQDRQFILSSKKLLLSDSGFYLCAWSVRDNNSPLHFGNGTRLTVT.

The chain combines TRBV18 with TRBJ1-2; D is unresolved. CDR3 length equals 13 residues. CDR1 is KGHSH, CDR2 LQKENI, per germline. The V and J ends lost 3 bases and 8 bases respectively, with 13 bases between them. CDR3 loop: CASSPRPGEGYTF. DNA of the CDR3: TGTGCCAGCTCACCGAGGCCCGGGGAGGGCTACACCTTC.